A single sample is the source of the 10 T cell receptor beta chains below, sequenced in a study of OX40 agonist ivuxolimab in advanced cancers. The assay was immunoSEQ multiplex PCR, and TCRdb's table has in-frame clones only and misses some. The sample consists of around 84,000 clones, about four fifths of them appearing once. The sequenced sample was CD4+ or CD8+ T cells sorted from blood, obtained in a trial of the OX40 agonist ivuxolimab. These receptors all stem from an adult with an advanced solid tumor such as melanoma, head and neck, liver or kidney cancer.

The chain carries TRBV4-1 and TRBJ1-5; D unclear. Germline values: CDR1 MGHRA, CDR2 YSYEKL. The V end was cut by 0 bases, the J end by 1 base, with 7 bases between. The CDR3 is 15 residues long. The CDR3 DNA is TGCGCCAGCAGCCAAGAAGGGTGGAGCAATCAGCCCCAGCATTTT. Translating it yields CASSQEGWSNQPQHF.

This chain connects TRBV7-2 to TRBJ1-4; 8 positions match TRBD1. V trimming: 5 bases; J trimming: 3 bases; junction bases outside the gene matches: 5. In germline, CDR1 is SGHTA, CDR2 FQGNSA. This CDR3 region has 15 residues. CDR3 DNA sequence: TGTGCCAGCAGCCCCAGGGGGCCAGCTAATGAAAAACTGTTTTTT. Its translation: CASSPRGPANEKLFF.

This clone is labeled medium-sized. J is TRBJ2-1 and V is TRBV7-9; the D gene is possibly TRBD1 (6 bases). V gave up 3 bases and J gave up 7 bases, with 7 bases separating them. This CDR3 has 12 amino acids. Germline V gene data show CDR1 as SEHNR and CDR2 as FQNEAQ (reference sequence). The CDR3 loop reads CASSFTGNEQFF. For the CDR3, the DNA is TGTGCCAGCAGCTTTACAGGGAATGAGCAGTTCTTC.

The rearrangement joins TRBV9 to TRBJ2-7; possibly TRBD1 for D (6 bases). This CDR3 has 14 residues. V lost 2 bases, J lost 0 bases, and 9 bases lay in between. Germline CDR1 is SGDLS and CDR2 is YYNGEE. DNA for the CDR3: TGTGCCAGCAGCGTGACAGGAAACTCCTACGAGCAGTACTTC. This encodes CASSVTGNSYEQYF.

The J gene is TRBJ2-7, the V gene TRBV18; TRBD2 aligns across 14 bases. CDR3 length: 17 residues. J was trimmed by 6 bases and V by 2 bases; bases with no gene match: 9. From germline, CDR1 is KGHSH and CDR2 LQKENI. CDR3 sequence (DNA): TGTGCCAGCTCACCATACCAAGGGACTAGCGGGAGAGGCGAGCAGTACTTC. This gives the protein CASSPYQGTSGRGEQYF.

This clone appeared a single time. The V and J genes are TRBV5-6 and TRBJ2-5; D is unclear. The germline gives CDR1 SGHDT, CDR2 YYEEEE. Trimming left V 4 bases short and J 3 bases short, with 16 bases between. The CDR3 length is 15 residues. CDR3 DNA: TGTGCCAGCAGCCTATCCAAGGGCAGTAAAGAGACCCAGTACTTC. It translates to CASSLSKGSKETQYF.

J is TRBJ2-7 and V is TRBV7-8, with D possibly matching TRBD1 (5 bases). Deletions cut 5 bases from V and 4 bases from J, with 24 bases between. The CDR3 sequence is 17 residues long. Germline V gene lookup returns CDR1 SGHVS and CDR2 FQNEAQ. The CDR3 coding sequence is TGTGCCAGCAGCCCCTTTGTTTGGACAACCCCTTTTTACGAGCAGTACTTC. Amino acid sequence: CASSPFVWTTPFYEQYF.

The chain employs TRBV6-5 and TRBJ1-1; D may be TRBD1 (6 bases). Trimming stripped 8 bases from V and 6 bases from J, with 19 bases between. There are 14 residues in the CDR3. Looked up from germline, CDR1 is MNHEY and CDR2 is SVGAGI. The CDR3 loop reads CASGSDSLHAEAFF. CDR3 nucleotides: TGTGCCAGCGGCTCGGACAGCCTACACGCTGAAGCTTTCTTT.

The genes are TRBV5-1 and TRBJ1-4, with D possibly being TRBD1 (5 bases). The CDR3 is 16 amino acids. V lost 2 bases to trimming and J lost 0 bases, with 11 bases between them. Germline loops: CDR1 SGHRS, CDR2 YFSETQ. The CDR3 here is CASSLMGPSTNEKLFF. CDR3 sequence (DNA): TGCGCCAGCAGCTTAATGGGACCTTCAACTAATGAAAAACTGTTTTTT.

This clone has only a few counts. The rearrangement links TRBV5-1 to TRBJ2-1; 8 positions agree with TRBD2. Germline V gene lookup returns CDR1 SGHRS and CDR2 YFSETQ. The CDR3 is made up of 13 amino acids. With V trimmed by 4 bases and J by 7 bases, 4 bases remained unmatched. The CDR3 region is CASSVLAENEQFF. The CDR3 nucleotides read TGCGCCAGCAGCGTACTAGCGGAGAATGAGCAGTTCTTC.